The clone carrying this T cell receptor beta chain was counted between two and nine times. The target antigen is unknown. This sample stems from a study of T cell repertoires in cytomegalovirus infection. About the research overall: Matching HLA type and CMV infection were both indicated by public TCR beta signatures.

Findings and limits, study-wide: Totalled public TCR beta family frequency picked out people who carried CMV plus the relevant HLA. It was HLA-C-restricted CMV-specific TCR beta clonotypes that dominated the response ex vivo.

V lost 4 bases to trimming and J lost 0 bases, with 10 bases between them. Per the germline V gene, CDR1 is MDHEN and CDR2 is SYDVKM. The CDR3 has 14 residues. In TCRdb, the reads were re-called with MiXCR into one record per CDR3 protein. This table holds 85,000 to 120,000 distinct CDR3 sequences, 15% to 20% found once. The chain is built from TRBV28 and TRBJ2-7; perhaps TRBD2 as D (5 bases). The source of this sequence is a human donor in good health (CMV status not recorded). Some clones in this sample may be carry-over from other donors' samples. Sequencing was carried out using PBMCs. The CDR3 here is CASSSSAGSYEQYF. The CDR3, as DNA: TGTGCCAGCAGTTCCTCTGCGGGCTCCTACGAGCAGTACTTC. The full variable domain, its missing parts supplied by reference TRBV28 and TRBJ2-7, is DVKVTQSSRYLVKRTGEKVFLECVQDMDHENMFWYRQDPGLGLRLIYFSYDVKMKEKGDIPEGYSVSREKKERFSLILESASTNQTSMYLCASSSSAGSYEQYFGPGTRLTVT.